Listed here is a single T cell receptor (beta chain). The data are from a study of blood T cell repertoires in COVID-19. The assay was immunoSEQ multiplex PCR, and TCRdb's table has in-frame clones only and misses some. The data contain some 140,000 clones, 91% of them singletons. V was pared by 6 bases and J by 2 bases, with 7 bases of the junction left unmatched. Germline V CDR1 and CDR2: MNHEY, SVGAGI. The CDR3 totals 15 residues. The specimen was peripheral blood. This chain links TRBV6-5 with TRBJ2-7; 10 bases map to TRBD2. The TCR comes from a man aged 50-59 years with acute or convalescent COVID-19. DNA of the CDR3: TGTGCCAGCAGACCACCGGGACTAGCGACCTACGAGCAGTACTTC. It specifies CASRPPGLATYEQYF.